This TCR beta chain was obtained from a study of blood T cell repertoires in COVID-19. For the study at large: The study drew acute and convalescent COVID-19 samples from the United States, Italy and Spain. In each case, the material was cDNA or gDNA derived from T cells, B-cell-depleted T cells, or PBMCs.

As originally analysed: The authors estimated nucleated cell counts from reference gene primer amplification. The data were produced by immunoSEQ multiplex PCR, yet TCRdb's version contains in-frame clones alone and is incomplete. V and J calls and clone size follow that table, whereas D and trimming were derived from the DNA. The table shows about 100,000 clones, with about 80% occurring only once. The specimen sequenced was peripheral blood. The receptor was derived from a man between 65 and 85 years old with active or convalescent COVID-19.

The CDR3 DNA is TGTGCCAGTAGTATATACCTACTAGCGGGGGGGAACACAGATACGCAGTATTTT. Its protein product is CASSIYLLAGGNTDTQYF. V is TRBV19 and J is TRBJ2-3; 13 bases are a match to TRBD2. This CDR3 region has 18 residues. Per the germline V gene, CDR1 is LNHDA and CDR2 is SQIVND (reference sequence). V dropped 2 bases and J dropped 2; count of bases not matched to a gene: 7.